The 4 T cell receptor beta chains below all came from one sample that was sequenced in a study of sequential checkpoint blockade in melanoma. Treatment indicated: randomized to nivolumab then ipilimumab (arm A) or the reverse (arm B). Sequencing used immunoSEQ multiplex PCR; TCRdb keeps in-frame clones, though not all of them. The sample yields approximately 22,000 clones, around 70% seen once. This sample comprised CD8+ T cells sorted from blood (inferred from file names), obtained from a patient given nivolumab and ipilimumab in sequence. The origin of the receptors is a human donor with melanoma.

This clone is labeled medium-sized (0.01 to 0.1%). The chain is built from TRBV6-5 and TRBJ1-2; 7 bases are a match to TRBD1. The CDR3 runs 16 residues. The germline CDR1 and CDR2 sequences are MNHEY and SVGAGI. V was pared by 0 bases and J by 2 bases, with 6 bases of the junction left unmatched. CDR3 DNA: TGTGCCAGCAGTTACTCATATACAGGGGCCAACTATGGCTACACCTTC. This encodes CASSYSYTGANYGYTF.

The chain links TRBV6-1 to TRBJ1-1; no reliable D call. CDR1 MNHNS and CDR2 SASEGT come from the germline V gene. CDR3 length: 13 amino acids. Trimming took 9 bases from V and 4 from J, leaving 15 bases between them. CDR3 loop: CASEPGEPTEAFF. The DNA of the CDR3 is TGTGCCAGTGAACCGGGAGAACCCACTGAAGCTTTCTTT.

This clone showed up just a few times. The CDR3 sequence: CASSQVRQTYTEAFF. CDR3 DNA: TGCGCCAGCAGCCAAGTCCGACAGACTTACACTGAAGCTTTCTTT. The V call is TRBV4-3, the J call TRBJ1-1; tentative D call: TRBD1 (5 bases). Germline lookup yields CDR1 LGHNA and CDR2 YSLEER. This CDR3 region has 15 residues. Trimming pared 1 base from V and 3 bases from J, leaving 12 bases between.

The chain joins TRBV27 to TRBJ2-3; perhaps TRBD2 as D (6 bases). This CDR3 comprises 14 residues. CDR1 is MNHEY and CDR2 is SMNVEV in the germline V gene (reference sequence). V was clipped by 2 bases and J by 4 bases, with 10 bases between them. The CDR3 sequence: CASSLGAGSDTQYF. The CDR3 nucleotides read TGTGCCAGCAGTTTAGGCGCGGGATCAGATACGCAGTATTTT.